This T cell receptor beta chain was sequenced in a study of patients and donors after allogeneic stem cell transplantation. TCRdb reprocessed the RT-PCR reads via MiXCR and lists one record per CDR3 protein. This table holds about 7,600 distinct CDR3 sequences, under 14% found once. This clonotype has more than one count but fewer than ten. Germline CDR1 and CDR2: MNHEY and SVGAGI. V dropped 2 bases and J dropped 3; count of bases not matched to a gene: 3. CDR3 length equals 15 residues. Source material: blood, either unsorted or a sorted T cell fraction (not recorded which). This TCR derives from a human donor who was either an allogeneic HSCT recipient or a stem cell or donor lymphocyte infusion donor (not recorded which). It is not recorded whose cells these are; they may come from a transplant donor. The chain has TRBV6-5 and TRBJ2-3; 9 nucleotides agree with TRBD2. CDR3 sequence reads: CASSYQRGATDTQYF. In nucleotides, the CDR3 is TGTGCCAGCAGTTACCAGCGGGGGGCGACAGATACGCAGTATTTT.